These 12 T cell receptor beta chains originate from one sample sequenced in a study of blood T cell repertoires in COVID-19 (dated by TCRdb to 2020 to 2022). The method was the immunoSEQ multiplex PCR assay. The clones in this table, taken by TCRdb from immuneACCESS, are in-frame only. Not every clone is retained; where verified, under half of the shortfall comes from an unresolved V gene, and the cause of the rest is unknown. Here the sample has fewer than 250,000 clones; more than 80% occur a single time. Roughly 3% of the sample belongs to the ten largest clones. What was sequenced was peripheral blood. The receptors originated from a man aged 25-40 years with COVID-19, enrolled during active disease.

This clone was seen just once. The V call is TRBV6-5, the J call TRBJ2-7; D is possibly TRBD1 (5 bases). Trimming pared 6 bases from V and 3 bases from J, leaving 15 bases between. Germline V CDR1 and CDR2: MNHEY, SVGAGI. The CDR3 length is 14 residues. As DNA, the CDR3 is TGTGCCAGCAGCCCCACTACAGGTATCTACGAGCAGTACTTC. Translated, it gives CASSPTTGIYEQYF.

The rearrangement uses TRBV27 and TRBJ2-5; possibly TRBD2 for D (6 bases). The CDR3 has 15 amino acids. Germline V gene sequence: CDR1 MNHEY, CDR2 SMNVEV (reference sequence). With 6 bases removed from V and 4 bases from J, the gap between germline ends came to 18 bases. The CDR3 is CASSQLGGWGETQYF. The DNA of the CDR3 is TGTGCCAGCAGCCAGCTCGGGGGTTGGGGAGAGACCCAGTACTTC.

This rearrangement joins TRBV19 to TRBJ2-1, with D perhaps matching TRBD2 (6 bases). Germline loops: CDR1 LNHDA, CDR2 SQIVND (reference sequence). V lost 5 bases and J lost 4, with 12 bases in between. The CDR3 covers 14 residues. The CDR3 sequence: CASSFRRVYNEQFF. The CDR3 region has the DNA TGTGCCAGTAGTTTTAGGAGGGTTTACAATGAGCAGTTCTTC. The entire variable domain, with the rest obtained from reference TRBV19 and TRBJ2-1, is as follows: DGGITQSPKYLFRKEGQNVTLSCEQNLNHDAMYWYRQDPGQGLRLIYYSQIVNDFQKGDIAEGYSVSREKKESFPLTVTSAQKNPTAFYLCASSFRRVYNEQFFGPGTRLTVL.

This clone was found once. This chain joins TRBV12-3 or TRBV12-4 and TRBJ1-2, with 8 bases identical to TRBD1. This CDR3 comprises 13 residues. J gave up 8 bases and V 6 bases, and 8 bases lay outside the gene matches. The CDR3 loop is CASSLDRGQGYTF. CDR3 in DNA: TGTGCCAGCAGCCTCGACAGGGGTCAAGGCTACACCTTC.

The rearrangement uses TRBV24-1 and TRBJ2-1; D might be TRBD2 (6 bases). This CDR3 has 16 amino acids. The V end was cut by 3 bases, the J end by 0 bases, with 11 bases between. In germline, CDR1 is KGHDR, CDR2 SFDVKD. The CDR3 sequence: CATSDKGGSSYNEQFF. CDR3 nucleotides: TGTGCCACCAGTGATAAGGGAGGAAGCTCCTACAATGAGCAGTTCTTC.

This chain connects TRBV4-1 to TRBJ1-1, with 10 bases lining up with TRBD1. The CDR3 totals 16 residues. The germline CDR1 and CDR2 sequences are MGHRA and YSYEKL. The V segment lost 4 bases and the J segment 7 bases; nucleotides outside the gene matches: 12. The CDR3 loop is CASSRPGQGPQGEAFF. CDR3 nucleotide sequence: TGCGCCAGCAGCCGGCCGGGACAGGGGCCTCAGGGTGAAGCTTTCTTT.

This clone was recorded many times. CDR3 residues: CAIGAGGPTGELFF. The DNA of the CDR3 is TGTGCCATCGGAGCGGGGGGACCCACCGGGGAGCTGTTTTTT. The rearrangement uses TRBV10-3 and TRBJ2-2, with 9 bases lining up with TRBD2. V trimming: 8 bases; J trimming: 4 bases; junction bases outside the gene matches: 5. The germline gives CDR1 ENHRY, CDR2 SYGVKD. The CDR3 contains 14 residues.

CDR3 DNA sequence: TGTGCCAGCAGTTTGGGTCTAGCGGGTTACTCCTACGAGCAGTACTTC. Its translation: CASSLGLAGYSYEQYF. The chain joins TRBV28 to TRBJ2-7; 8 bases align to TRBD2. Trimming removed 3 bases from V and 0 bases from J; junction bases left unmatched: 7. The germline V gene encodes CDR1 MDHEN and CDR2 SYDVKM. There are 16 residues in the CDR3.

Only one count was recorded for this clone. The CDR3 DNA sequence: TGTGCCAGCAGCCGCTGGAGTCTAGCGGGGGGCCGCCTCAACAATGAGCAGTTCTTC. Its protein product is CASSRWSLAGGRLNNEQFF. V is TRBV7-9 and J is TRBJ2-1; 11 nucleotides align to TRBD2. CDR3 length equals 19 residues. V lost 5 bases, J lost 5 bases, and 17 bases stayed unmatched. Germline V gene data show CDR1 as SEHNR and CDR2 as FQNEAQ (reference sequence). Using reference TRBV7-9 and TRBJ2-1 for the parts outside the CDR3, the full variable domain is DTGVSQNPRHKITKRGQNVTFRCDPISEHNRLYWYRQTLGQGPEFLTYFQNEAQLEKSRLLSDRFSAERPKGSFSTLEIQRTEQGDSAMYLCASSRWSLAGGRLNNEQFFGPGTRLTVL.

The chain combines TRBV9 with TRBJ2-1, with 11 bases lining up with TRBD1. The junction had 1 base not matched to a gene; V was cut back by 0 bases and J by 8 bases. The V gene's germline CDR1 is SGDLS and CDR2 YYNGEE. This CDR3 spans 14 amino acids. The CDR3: CASSVGTGGDEQFF. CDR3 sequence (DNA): TGTGCCAGCAGCGTAGGGACAGGGGGCGATGAGCAGTTCTTC. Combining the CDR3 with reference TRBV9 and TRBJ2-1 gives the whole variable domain DSGVTQTPKHLITATGQRVTLRCSPRSGDLSVYWYQQSLDQGLQFLIQYYNGEERAKGNILERFSAQQFPDLHSELNLSSLELGDSALYFCASSVGTGGDEQFFGPGTRLTVL.

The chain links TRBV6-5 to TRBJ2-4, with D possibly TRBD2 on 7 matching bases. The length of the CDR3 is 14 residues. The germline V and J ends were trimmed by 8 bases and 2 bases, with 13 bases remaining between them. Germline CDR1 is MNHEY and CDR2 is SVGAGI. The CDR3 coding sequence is TGTGCCAGCGGCCGGGGGGCAACCAAAAACATTCAGTACTTC. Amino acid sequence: CASGRGATKNIQYF.

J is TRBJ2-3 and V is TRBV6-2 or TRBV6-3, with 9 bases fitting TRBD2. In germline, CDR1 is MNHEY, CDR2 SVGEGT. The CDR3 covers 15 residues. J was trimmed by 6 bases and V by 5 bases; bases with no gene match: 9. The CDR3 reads CASSLGLARGDTQYF. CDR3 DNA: TGTGCCAGCAGTCTTGGACTAGCGAGGGGTGATACGCAGTATTTT.